The 7 T cell receptor beta chains listed next were all sequenced from one sample in a study of diagnostic markers for celiac disease. Each CDR3 protein gets one entry in TCRdb, which reprocessed the reads and gives no DNA. The sample table sets out just over 750 distinct CDR3 sequences. Sequenced input: either unsorted cells or a sorted T cell fraction (not recorded which). The receptors shown here come from a human donor. This table probably holds off-target reads from a library built for another chain.

This clonotype shows up as large by frequency. The rearrangement joins TRBV5-1 to TRBJ1-2. The CDR3 runs to 15 residues. Germline lookup yields CDR1 SGHRS and CDR2 YFSETQ. The CDR3 is CASSSDNLENYGYTF.

The V call is TRBV30, the J call TRBJ1-1. Looked up from germline, CDR1 is GTSNPN and CDR2 is SVGIG (reference sequence). The CDR3 runs 13 residues. Here the CDR3 reads CAWGRGIDTEAFF.

The rearrangement joins TRBV10-3 to TRBJ2-5; TCRdb selects TRBD1, and the lack of DNA leaves this call unchecked. CDR1 is ENHRY and CDR2 is SYGVKD in the germline V gene. This CDR3 is 13 amino acids long. CDR3 loop: CAISDRGLETQYF.

J is TRBJ2-5 and V is TRBV7-2; checking the TCRdb D call of TRBD1 is not possible without DNA. CDR3 length: 12 residues. Germline lookup yields CDR1 SGHTA and CDR2 FQGNSA. CDR3 amino acids: CASSSAPGTQYF.

The rearrangement joins TRBV20-1 to TRBJ2-1; TCRdb names TRBD2, which stays unverified in the absence of DNA. The germline gives CDR1 DFQATT, CDR2 SNEGSKA (reference sequence). The CDR3 spans 13 residues. The CDR3 loop is CSAIGLAGSEQFF.

Judged by frequency, this clonotype is hyperexpanded. The CDR3 sequence: CASSQGNTGELFF. The chain combines TRBV12-3 or TRBV12-4 with TRBJ2-2; TCRdb's D gene call, TRBD1, goes unchecked for lack of DNA. CDR3 length: 13 residues.

By frequency, this clonotype is medium-sized (0.01 to 0.1%). The J gene is TRBJ2-2, the V gene TRBV29-1; checking the TCRdb D call of TRBD1 is not possible without DNA. Per the germline V gene, CDR1 is SQVTM and CDR2 is ANQGSEA. This CDR3 spans 13 amino acids. The CDR3 spells CSVELNRDGELFF.